The clone carrying this T cell receptor (beta chain) was seen only a few times. This sample was included in a study of OX40 agonist ivuxolimab in advanced cancers. Study at large: Ivuxolimab, an antibody that agonizes OX40 (CD134), was administered to the patients. Partial responses occurred in three patients (one hepatocellular carcinoma, two cutaneous melanoma).

Assay: immunoSEQ multiplex PCR; the TCRdb copy retains only in-frame clones and omits some. The sample carries 60,000 to 90,000 clones, approximately 82% recorded once. V was clipped by 0 bases and J by 2 bases; unmatched bases: 1. The CDR3 is 16 residues long. CDR1 and CDR2 from the germline V gene are MGHRA and YSYEKL. The chain recombines TRBV4-1 with TRBJ2-7; 13 bases agree with TRBD2. The receptor was isolated from an adult with an advanced solid tumor such as melanoma, head and neck, liver or kidney cancer. Sequenced material: CD4+ or CD8+ T cells sorted from blood, taken in a trial of the OX40 agonist ivuxolimab. The CDR3 sequence is CASSQELAGGAYEQYF. The CDR3 DNA sequence: TGCGCCAGCAGCCAAGAACTAGCGGGAGGGGCCTACGAGCAGTACTTC.